Below, one TCR beta chain is given with its context. What it binds is unknown. Flow cytometry served to check the purity of CD4+ and CD8+ cells, which were isolated by positive magnetic bead selection. The sample is drawn from a study of somatic mutations in cytotoxic T cells in rheumatoid arthritis. V gave up 3 bases and J gave up 3 bases; unmatched junction bases: 5. Per the germline V gene, CDR1 is SGHAT and CDR2 is FQNNGV. CDR3 length: 15 amino acids. The method was immunoSEQ multiplex PCR; TCRdb's version includes in-frame clones alone and lacks a portion of them. The sample carries thousands of clones, about 80% recorded once. Study results and limitations: The slight TRBV07 underrepresentation in rheumatoid arthritis patients was not adjusted for multiple comparisons.

This chain joins TRBV11-2 and TRBJ2-7, with 10 bases that match TRBD1. Sequences were obtained from CD8+ T cells sorted from blood. This receptor was identified in a woman in her forties or fifties in good health. CDR3 sequence: CASSFGTGAFYEQYF. The CDR3 DNA reads as TGTGCCAGCAGCTTCGGGACAGGGGCCTTCTACGAGCAGTACTTC.